This T cell receptor beta chain originates from a study of T-cell memory formation after mild COVID-19. Study in general: TCR clusters were mostly confined to one donor each.

Findings and caveats of the study: Unconfirmed was the SARS-CoV-2 specificity of second-wave clones that peaked on day 37. CD4+ bias marked clones expanding day 15 to 37, unlike balanced contracting clones. Mainly CM and EM harbored the contracting CD4+ clones; mainly EMRA harbored the CD8+ ones.

The junction had 3 bases not matched to a gene; V was cut back by 5 bases and J by 3 bases. This CDR3 is 14 amino acids long. A word on this clonotype: Antigen unknown.

TCRdb passed the 5' RACE reads through MiXCR, listing each CDR3 protein once. The top ten hold about a third of the sample, which has some 65,000 distinct CDR3 sequences, over 15% seen once. The rearrangement joins TRBV12-3 or TRBV12-4 to TRBJ2-7; 11 nucleotides line up with TRBD2. Material: PBMCs or a T cell subset sorted from them (not recorded which). This sequence was found in an adult woman who had mild COVID-19 (a few samples of this study predate the infection). Cell type and time point are not known. The CDR3 nucleotides are TGTGCCAGCAGTCTTACTAGCGGGGGCTACGAGCAGTACTTC. This sequence encodes CASSLTSGGYEQYF.